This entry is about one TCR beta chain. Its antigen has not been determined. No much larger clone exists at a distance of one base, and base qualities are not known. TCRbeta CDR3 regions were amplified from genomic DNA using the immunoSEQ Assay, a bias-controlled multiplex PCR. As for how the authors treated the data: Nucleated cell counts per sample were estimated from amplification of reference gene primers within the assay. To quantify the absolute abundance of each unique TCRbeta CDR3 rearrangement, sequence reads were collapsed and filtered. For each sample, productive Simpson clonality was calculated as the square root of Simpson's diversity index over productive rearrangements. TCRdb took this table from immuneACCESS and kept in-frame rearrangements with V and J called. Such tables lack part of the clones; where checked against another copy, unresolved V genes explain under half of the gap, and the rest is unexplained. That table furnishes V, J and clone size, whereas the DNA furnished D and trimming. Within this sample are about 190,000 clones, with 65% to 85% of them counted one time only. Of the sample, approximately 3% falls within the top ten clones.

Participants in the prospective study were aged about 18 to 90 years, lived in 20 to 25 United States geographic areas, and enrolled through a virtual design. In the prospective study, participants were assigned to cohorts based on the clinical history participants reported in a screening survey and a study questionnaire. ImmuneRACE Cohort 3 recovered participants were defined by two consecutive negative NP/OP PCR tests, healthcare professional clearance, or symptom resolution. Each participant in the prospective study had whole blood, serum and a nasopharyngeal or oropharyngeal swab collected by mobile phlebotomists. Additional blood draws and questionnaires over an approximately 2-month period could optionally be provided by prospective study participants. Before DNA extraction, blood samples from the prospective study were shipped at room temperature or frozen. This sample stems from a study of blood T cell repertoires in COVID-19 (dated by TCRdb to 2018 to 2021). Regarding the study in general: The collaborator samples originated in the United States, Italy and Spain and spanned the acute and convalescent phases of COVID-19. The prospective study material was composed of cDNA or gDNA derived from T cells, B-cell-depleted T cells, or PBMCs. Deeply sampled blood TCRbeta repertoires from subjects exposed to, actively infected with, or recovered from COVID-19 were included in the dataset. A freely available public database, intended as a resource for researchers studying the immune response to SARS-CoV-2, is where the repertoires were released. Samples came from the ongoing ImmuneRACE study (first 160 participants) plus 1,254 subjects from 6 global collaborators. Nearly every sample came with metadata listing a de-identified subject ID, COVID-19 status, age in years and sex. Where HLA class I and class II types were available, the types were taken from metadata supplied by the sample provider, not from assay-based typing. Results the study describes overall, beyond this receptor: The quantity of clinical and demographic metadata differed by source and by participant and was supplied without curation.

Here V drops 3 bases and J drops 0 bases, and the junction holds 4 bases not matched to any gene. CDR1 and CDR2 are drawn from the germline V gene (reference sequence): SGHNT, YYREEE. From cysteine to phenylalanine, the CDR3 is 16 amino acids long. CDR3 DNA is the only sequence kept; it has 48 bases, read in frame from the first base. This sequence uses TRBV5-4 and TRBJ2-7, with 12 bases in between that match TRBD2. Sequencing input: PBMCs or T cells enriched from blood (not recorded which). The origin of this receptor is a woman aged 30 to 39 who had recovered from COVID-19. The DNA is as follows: TGTGCCAGCAGCTCGGGACTAGCGGGTAGCTCCTACGAGCAGTACTTC. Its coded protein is CASSSGLAGSSYEQYF.